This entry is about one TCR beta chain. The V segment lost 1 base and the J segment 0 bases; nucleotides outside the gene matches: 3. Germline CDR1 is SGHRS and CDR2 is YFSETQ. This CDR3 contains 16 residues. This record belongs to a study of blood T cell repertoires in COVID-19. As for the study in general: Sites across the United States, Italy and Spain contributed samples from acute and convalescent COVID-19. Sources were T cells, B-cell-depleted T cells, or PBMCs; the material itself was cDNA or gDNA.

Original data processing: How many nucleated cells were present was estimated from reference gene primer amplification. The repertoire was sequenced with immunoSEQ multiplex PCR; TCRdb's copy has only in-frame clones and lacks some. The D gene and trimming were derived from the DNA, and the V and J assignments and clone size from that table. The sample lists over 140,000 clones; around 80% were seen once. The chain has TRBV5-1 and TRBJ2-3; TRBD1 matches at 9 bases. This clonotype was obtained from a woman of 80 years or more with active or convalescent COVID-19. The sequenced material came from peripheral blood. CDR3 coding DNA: TGCGCCAGCAGCTTGCCAGGGACAGGGAGCACAGATACGCAGTATTTT. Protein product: CASSLPGTGSTDTQYF.